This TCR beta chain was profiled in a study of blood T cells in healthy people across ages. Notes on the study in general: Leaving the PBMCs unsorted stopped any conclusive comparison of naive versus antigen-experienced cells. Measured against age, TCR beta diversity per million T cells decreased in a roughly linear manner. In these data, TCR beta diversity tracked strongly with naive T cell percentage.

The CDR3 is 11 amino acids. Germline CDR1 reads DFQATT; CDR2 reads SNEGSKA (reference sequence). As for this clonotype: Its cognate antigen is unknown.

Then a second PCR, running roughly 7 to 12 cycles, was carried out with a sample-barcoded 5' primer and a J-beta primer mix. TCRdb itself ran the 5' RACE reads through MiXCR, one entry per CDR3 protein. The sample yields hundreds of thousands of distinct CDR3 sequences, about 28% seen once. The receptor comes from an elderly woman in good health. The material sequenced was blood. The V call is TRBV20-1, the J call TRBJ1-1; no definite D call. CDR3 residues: CRAVMNTEAFF. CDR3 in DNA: TGCAGGGCTGTCATGAACACTGAAGCTTTCTTT.